This TCR beta chain was sequenced during a study of blood T cell repertoires in COVID-19. Whole-study context: PBMCs, B-cell-depleted T cells, or T cells were the source of the cDNA or gDNA that made up the material.

The CDR3 contains 16 residues. Germline CDR1 is SGHRS and CDR2 is YFSETQ. V was clipped by 0 bases and J by 0 bases, with 12 bases between them. Assay: immunoSEQ multiplex PCR; the TCRdb copy retains only in-frame clones and omits some. This table holds roughly 200,000 clones, less than 85% found once. The sequencing sample was made of peripheral blood. V and J are TRBV5-1 and TRBJ1-2; a weak D match, TRBD1 (6 bases). The receptor was derived from a woman aged 80 or over with COVID-19, enrolled during active disease. The CDR3 DNA sequence: TGCGCCAGCAGCTTGGTGGGCACAGGGACTAACTATGGCTACACCTTC. Its protein is CASSLVGTGTNYGYTF.